This T cell receptor beta chain was found in a study of cytomegalovirus exposure and HLA in healthy donors. Use of 60 Vbeta and 13 Jbeta primers characterized the PCR. Sequenced by immunoSEQ multiplex PCR; TCRdb stores in-frame clones only, minus some. The table includes about 160,000 clones, around 81% detected once. V shed 4 bases, J shed 4 bases, and the junction held 6 bases outside the gene matches. This CDR3 has 14 amino acids. Germline V lookup: CDR1 MDHEN, CDR2 SYDVKM. The source of this sequence is a woman between 50 and 59 years old in good health and CMV-seronegative. Input material: PBMCs. The chain employs TRBV28 and TRBJ1-1; 7 bases match TRBD1. In DNA, the CDR3 is TGTGCCAGCAGTTCCGACAGGGAGGTCACTGAAGCTTTCTTT. It specifies CASSSDREVTEAFF.